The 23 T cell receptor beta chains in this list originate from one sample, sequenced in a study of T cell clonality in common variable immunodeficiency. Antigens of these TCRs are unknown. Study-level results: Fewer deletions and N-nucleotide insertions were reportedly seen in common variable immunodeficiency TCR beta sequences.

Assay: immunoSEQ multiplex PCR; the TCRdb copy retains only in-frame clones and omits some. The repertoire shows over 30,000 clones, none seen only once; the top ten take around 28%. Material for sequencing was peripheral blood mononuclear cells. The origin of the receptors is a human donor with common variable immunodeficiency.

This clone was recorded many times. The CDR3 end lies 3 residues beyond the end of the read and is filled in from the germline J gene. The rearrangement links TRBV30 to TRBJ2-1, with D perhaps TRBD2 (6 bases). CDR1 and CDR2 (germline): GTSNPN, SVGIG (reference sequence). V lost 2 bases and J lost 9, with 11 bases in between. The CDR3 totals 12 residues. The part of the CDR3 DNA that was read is TGTGCCTGGAGTCTGGCGGGAATTGAG. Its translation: CAWSLAGIE. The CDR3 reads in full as CAWSLAGIEQFF.

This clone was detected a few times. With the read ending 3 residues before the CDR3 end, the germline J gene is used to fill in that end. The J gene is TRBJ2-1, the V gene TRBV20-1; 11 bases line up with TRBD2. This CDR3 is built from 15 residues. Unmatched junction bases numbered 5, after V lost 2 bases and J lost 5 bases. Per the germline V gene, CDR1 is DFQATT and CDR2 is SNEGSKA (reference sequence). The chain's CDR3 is CSARLAGGPHNEQFF. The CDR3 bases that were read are TGCAGTGCTAGACTAGCGGGAGGACCCCACAATGAG.

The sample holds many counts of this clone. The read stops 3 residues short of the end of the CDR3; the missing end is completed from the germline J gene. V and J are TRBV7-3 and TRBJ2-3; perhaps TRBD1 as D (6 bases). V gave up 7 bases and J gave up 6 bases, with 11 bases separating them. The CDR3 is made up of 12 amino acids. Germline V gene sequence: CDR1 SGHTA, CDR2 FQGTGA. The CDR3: CASKGGGDTQYF. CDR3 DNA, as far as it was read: TGTGCCAGCAAAGGGGGTGGGGATACG. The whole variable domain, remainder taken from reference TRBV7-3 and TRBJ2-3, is GAGVSQTPSNKVTEKGKYVELRCDPISGHTALYWYRQSLGQGPEFLIYFQGTGAADDSGLPNDRFFAVRPEGSVSTLKIQRTERGDSAVYLCASKGGGDTQYFGPGTRLTVL.

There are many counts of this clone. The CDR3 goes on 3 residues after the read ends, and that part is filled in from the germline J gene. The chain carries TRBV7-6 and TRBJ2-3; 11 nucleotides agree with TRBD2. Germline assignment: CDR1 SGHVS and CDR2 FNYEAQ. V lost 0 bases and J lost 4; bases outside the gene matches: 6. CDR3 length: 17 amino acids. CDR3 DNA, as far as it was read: TGTGCCAGCAGCTTAGCCGGGGCACTAGCGGGAGCAGATACG. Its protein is CASSLAGALAGADT. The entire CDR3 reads CASSLAGALAGADTQYF.

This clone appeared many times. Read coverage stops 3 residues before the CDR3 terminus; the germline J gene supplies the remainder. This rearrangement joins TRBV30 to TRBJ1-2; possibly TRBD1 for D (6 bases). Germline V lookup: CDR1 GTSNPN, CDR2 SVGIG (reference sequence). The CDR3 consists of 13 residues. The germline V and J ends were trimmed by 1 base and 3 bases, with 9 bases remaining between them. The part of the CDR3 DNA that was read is TGTGCCTGGAGTGAGGGGGATGACTATGGC. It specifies CAWSEGDDYG. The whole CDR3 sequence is CAWSEGDDYGYTF.

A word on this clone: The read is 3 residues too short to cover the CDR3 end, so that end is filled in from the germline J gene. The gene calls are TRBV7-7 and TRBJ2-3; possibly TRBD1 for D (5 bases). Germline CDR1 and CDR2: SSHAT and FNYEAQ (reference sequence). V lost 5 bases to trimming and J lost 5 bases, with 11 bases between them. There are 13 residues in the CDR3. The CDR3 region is CASSPGPEDTQYF. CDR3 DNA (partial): TGTGCCAGCAGCCCAGGGCCTGAAGATACG.

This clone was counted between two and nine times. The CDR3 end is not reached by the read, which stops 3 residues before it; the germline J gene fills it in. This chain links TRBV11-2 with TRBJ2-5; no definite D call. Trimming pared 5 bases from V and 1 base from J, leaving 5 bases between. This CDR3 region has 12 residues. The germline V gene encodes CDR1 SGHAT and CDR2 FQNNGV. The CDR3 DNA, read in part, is TGTGCCAGCAGCCCTTTCCAAGAGACC. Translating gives CASSPFQET. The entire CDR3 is CASSPFQETQYF. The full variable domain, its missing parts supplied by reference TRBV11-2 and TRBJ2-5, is EAGVAQSPRYKIIEKRQSVAFWCNPISGHATLYWYQQILGQGPKLLIQFQNNGVVDDSQLPKDRFSAERLKGVDSTLKIQPAKLEDSAVYLCASSPFQETQYFGPGTRLLVL.

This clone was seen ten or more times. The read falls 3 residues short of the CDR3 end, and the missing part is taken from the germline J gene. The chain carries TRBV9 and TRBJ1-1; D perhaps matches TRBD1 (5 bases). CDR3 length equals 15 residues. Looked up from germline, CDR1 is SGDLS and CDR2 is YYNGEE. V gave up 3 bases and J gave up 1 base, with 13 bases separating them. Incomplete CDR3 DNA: TGTGCCAGCAGCGGGGGCCCGCCGAGGAACACTGAA. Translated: CASSGGPPRNTE. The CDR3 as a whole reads CASSGGPPRNTEAFF.

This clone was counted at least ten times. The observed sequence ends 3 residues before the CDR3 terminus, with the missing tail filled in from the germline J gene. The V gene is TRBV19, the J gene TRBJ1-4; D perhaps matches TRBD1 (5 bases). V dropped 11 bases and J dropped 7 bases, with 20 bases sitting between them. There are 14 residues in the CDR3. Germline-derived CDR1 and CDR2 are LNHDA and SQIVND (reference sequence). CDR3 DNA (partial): TGTGCCGTCTTGGCATGGGGGGAAGGTGAAAAA. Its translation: CAVLAWGEGEK. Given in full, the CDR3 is CAVLAWGEGEKLFF.

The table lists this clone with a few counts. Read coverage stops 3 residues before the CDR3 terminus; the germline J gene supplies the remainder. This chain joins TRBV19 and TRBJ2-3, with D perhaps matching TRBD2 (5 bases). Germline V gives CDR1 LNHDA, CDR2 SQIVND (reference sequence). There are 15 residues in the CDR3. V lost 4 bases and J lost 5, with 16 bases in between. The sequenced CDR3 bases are TGTGCCAGTAGTAGCACGGACTCGCCCGGAGATACG. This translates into CASSSTDSPGDT. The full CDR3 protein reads CASSSTDSPGDTQYF.

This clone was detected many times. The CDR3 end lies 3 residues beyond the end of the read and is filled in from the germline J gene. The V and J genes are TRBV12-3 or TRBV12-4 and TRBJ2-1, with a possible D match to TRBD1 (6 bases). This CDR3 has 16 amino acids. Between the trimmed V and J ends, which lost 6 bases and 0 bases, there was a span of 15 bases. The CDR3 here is CASSKDSPPSYNEQFF. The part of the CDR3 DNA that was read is TGTGCCAGCAGCAAGGACAGTCCTCCCTCCTACAATGAG.

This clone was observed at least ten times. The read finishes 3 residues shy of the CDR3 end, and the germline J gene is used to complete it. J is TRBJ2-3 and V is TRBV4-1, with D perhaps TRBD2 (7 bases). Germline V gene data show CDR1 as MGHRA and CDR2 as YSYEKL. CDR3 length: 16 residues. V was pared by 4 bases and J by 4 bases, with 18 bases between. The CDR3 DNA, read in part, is TGCGCCAGCAGCCCCTGGGGGGGGGCTGCCGCAGATACG. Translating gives CASSPWGGAAADT. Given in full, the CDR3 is CASSPWGGAAADTQYF.

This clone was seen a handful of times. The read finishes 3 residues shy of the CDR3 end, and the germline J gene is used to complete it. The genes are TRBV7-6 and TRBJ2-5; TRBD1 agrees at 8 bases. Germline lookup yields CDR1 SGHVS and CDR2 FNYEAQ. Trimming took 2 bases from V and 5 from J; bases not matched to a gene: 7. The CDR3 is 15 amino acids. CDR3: CASSLFYTGGETQYF. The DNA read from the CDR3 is TGTGCCAGCAGCTTATTCTATACAGGGGGGGAGACC.

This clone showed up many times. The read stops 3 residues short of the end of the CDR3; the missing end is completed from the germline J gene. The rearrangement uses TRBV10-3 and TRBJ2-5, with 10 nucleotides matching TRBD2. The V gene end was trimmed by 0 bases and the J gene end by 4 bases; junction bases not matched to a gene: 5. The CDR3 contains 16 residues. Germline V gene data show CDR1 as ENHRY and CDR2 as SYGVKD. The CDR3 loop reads CAISESKSGRGETQYF. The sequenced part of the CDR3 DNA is TGTGCCATCAGTGAGTCGAAAAGCGGGAGGGGAGAGACC.

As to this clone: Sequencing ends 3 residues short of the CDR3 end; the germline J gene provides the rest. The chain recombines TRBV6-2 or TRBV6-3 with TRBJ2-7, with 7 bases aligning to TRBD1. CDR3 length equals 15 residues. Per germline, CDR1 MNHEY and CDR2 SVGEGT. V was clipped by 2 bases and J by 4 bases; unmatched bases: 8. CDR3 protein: CASSYEGAVIYEQYF. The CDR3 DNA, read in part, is TGTGCCAGCAGTTACGAGGGGGCGGTCATTTACGAG.

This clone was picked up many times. The CDR3 spells CAWSAGGDQPQHF. The DNA read from the CDR3 is TGTGCCTGGAGTGCAGGGGGCGACCAGCCC. This chain links TRBV30 with TRBJ1-5, with TRBD1 matching over 8 bases. The read terminates 3 residues ahead of where the CDR3 ends, so the germline J gene completes it. There are 13 residues in the CDR3. Trimming at V came to 1 base and at J to 7 bases, leaving 3 bases not matched to a gene. Germline V lookup: CDR1 GTSNPN, CDR2 SVGIG (reference sequence).

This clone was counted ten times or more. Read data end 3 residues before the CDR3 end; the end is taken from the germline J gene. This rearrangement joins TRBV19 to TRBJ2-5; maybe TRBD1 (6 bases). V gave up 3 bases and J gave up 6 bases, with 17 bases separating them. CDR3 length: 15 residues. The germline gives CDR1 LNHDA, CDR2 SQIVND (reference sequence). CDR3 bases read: TGTGCCAGTAGTATCTCGGCGTATGGGGGCCAGACC. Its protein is CASSISAYGGQT. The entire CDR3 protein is CASSISAYGGQTQYF.

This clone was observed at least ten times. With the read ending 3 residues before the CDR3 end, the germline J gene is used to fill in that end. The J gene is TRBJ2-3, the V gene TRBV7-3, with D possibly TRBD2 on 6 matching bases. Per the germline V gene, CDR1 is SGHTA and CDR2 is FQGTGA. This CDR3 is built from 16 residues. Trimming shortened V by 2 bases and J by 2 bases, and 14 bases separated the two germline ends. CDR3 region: CASSLVGDLNTDTQYF. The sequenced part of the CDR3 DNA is TGTGCCAGCAGCTTAGTCGGGGACTTAAACACAGATACG.

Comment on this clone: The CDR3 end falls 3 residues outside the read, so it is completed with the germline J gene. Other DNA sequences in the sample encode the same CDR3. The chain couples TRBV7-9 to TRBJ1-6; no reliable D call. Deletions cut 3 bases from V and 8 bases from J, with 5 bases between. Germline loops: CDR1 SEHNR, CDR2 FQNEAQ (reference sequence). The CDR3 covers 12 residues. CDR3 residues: CASSFGDSPLHF. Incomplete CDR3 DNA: TGTGCCAGCAGCTTCGGGGATTCACCC.

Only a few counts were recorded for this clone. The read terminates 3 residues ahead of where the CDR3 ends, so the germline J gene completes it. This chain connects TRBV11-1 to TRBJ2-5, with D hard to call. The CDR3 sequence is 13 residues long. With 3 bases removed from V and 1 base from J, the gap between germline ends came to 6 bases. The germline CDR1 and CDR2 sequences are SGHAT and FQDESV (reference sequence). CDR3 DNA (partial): TGTGCCAGCAGCTTCTACAGCCAAGAGACC. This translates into CASSFYSQET. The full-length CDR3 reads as CASSFYSQETQYF.

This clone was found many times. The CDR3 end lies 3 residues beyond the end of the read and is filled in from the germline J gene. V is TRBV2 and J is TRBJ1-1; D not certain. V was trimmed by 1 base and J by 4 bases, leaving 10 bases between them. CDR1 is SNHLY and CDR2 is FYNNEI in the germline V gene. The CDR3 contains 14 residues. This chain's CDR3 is CASSEEGLLTEAFF. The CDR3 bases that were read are TGTGCCAGCAGTGAAGAAGGGTTGCTCACTGAA.

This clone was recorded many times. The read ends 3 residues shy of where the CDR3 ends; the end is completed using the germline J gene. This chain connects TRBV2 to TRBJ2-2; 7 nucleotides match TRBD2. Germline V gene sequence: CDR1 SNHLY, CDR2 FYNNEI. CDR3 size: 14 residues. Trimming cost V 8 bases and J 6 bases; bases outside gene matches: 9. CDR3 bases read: TGTGCCAGCTCCCTGGAGCTAGCGGCCGGGGAG. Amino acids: CASSLELAAGE. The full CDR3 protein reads CASSLELAAGELFF.

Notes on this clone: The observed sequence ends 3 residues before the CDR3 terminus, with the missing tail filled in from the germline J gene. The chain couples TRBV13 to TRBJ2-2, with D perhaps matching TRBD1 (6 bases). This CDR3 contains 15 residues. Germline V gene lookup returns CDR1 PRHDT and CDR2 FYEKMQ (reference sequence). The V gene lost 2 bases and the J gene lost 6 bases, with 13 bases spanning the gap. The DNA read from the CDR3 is TGTGCCAGCAGCTTATCTCAGGGGTGGGCCGGGGAG. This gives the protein CASSLSQGWAGE. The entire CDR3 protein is CASSLSQGWAGELFF.